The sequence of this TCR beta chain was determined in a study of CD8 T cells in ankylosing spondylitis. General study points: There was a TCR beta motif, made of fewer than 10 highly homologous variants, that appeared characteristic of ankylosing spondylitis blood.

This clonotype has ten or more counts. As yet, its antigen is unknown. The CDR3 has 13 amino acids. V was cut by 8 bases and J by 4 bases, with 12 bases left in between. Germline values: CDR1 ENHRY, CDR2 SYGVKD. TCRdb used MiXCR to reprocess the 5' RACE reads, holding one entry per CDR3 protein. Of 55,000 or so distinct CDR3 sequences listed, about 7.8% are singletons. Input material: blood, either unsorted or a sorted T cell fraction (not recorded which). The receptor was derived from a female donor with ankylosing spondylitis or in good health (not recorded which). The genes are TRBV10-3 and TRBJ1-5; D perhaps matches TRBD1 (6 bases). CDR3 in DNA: TGTGCCATCGGGGGGCAGTCAAATCAGCCCCAGCATTTT. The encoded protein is CAIGGQSNQPQHF.